This T cell receptor (beta chain) was captured by sequencing in a study of technical replicates of blood from a few donors. Measured with immunoSEQ multiplex PCR; TCRdb has only the in-frame clones, and not every one. The data hold about 70,000 clones, with about 89% observed a single time. V lost 0 bases and J lost 3, with 9 bases in between. The CDR3 has 14 residues. Germline CDR1 reads SGHDN; CDR2 reads FVKESK. The specimen was PBMCs. The genes are TRBV14 and TRBJ2-7, with D hard to call. The sequence was collected from a human donor in good health. Some clones in this sample may be carry-over from other donors' samples. The CDR3 nucleotides are TGTGCCAGCAGCCAAGAACGAGCGATCTACGAGCAGTACTTC. It translates to CASSQERAIYEQYF.